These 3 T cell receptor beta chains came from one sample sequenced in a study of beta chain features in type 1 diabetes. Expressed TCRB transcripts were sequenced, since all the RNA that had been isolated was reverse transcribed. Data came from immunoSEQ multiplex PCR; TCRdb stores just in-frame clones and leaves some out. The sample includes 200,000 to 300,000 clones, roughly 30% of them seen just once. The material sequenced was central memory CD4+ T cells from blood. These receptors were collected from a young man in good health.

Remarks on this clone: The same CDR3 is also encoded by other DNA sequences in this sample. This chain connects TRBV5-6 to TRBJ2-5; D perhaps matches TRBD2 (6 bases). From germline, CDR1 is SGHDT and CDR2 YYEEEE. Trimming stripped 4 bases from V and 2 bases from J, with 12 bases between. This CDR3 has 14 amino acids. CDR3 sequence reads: CASSLGTRQETQYF. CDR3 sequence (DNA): TGTGCCAGCAGCCTCGGGACTCGACAAGAGACCCAGTACTTC.

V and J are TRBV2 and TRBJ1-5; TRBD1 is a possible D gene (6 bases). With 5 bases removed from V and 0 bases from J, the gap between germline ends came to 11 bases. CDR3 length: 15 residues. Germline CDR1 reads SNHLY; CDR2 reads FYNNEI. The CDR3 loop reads CASSNREFSNQPQHF. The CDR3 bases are TGTGCCAGCAGTAACAGGGAGTTTAGCAATCAGCCCCAGCATTTT.

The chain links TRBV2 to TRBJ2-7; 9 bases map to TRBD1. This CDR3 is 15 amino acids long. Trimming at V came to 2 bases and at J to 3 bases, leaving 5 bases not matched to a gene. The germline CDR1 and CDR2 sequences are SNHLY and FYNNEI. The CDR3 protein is CASSERGQGIYEQYF. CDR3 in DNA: TGTGCCAGCAGTGAAAGGGGACAGGGAATCTACGAGCAGTACTTC.